Sequencing of this T cell receptor beta chain was carried out in a study of preoperative IRX-2 immunotherapy in early breast cancer (dated by TCRdb to the late 2010s). This specimen's treatment or condition label, interpreted: preoperative locoregional IRX-2 cytokine immunotherapy. The samples were obtained from a phase Ib study that tested preoperative, locoregional IRX-2 cytokine immunotherapy designed to prime immune responses. Before surgery, IRX-2 was given to the donors, who were patients with early-stage breast cancer. CDR1 and CDR2 (MNHEY, SMNVEV) derive from the germline V gene (reference sequence). Taken from cysteine to phenylalanine, the CDR3 has 14 residues. The CDR3 DNA has 42 bases and is translated from base 1. V sheds 1 base and J sheds 5 bases, leaving 8 bases between their ends. Library method: the immunoSEQ multiplex PCR assay. TCRdb re-hosts the immuneACCESS table, in-frame sequences only. Its copies lack some clones; in the studies checked, an unresolved V gene accounts for under half of them, and the cause for the rest is not known. For this sample the table gives approximately 44,000 clones, of which less than 95% were detected only once. About 1.6% of the sample is taken by the ten largest.

Remarks on this clone: It lacks a known antigen. No base qualities exist here, and no much larger clone lies one base off it.

The TCR was taken from a human donor with breast cancer. The specimen comprised tumor tissue, sampled after IRX-2 immunotherapy. The rearranged chain carries TRBV27 and TRBJ1-4, with the D gene uncertain. In nucleotides, the sequence is TGTGCCAGCAGTTTATGGGGAGGCAATGAAAAACTGTTTTTT. It specifies CASSLWGGNEKLFF.